This TCR beta chain was profiled in a study of human T cells and chemical hapten exposure. Study results and limitations: Having alopecia, the donors may differ immunologically from healthy people.

The time point here: pre-sensitization, week 0. The treatment was: therapeutic diphenylcyclopropenone sensitization with weekly scalp DPC. Original data processing: There were a median of around 96,000 TCRs per sample, with a range from roughly 20,000 to 750,000. TCRdb redid the calling of the RACE reads with MiXCR, one entry per CDR3 protein. It is TCRdb's table, rather than the study itself, that gives the V and J calls and clone size. This sample has roughly 120,000 distinct CDR3 sequences, with approximately 15% found just once. V dropped 6 bases and J dropped 6 bases, with 13 bases sitting between them. The CDR3 covers 13 residues. Germline CDR1 reads MNHNY; CDR2 reads SVGAGI (reference sequence). In this sample, this clonotype turned up a few times. The antigen is unknown.

This TCR was recovered from a woman aged 18-29 years with alopecia areata. Some clones in this sample may be carry-over from other donors' samples. The sequences come from whole blood, collected in connection with sensitization to the hapten diphenylcyclopropenone (DPC). The genes are TRBV6-6 and TRBJ2-3, with unresolved D. The CDR3 nucleotides are TGTGCCAGCAGGTCACAGACCGCGGATACGCAGTATTTT. Its protein is CASRSQTADTQYF.